The 20 T cell receptor beta chains listed next were all sequenced from one sample in a study of cytomegalovirus exposure and HLA in healthy donors. TCRdb's copy holds only in-frame clones and misses some; the assay was immunoSEQ multiplex PCR. The sample gives 240,000 or so clones, around 88% of which show up once; around 1.2% is in the top ten. The specimen sequenced was PBMCs. These receptors all come from a young woman in good health and CMV-seropositive.

The chain employs TRBV11-2 and TRBJ2-3, with a weak D call TRBD2 (5 bases). This CDR3 contains 13 residues. The germline V gene has CDR1 SGHAT and CDR2 FQNNGV. The ends were cut back, 3 bases at V and 8 bases at J, with 12 bases in the middle. In nucleotides, the CDR3 is TGTGCCAGCAGCTTCTTGGGAGAAGGTACGCAGTATTTT. It is translated as CASSFLGEGTQYF.

This chain's CDR3 is CASSLDGTPFTGQYF. CDR3 DNA sequence: TGCGCCAGCAGCTTGGATGGGACTCCTTTTACTGGGCAGTACTTC. The chain links TRBV5-1 to TRBJ2-7; tentatively, D is TRBD2 (6 bases). The CDR3 loop spans 15 amino acids. Germline lookup yields CDR1 SGHRS and CDR2 YFSETQ. V was shortened by 0 bases and J by 9 bases, with 19 bases between the two germline ends.

This chain connects TRBV29-1 to TRBJ2-4; the match to TRBD2 covers 10 bases. V gave up 6 bases and J gave up 0 bases; unmatched junction bases: 2. Per the germline V gene, CDR1 is SQVTM and CDR2 is ANQGSEA. The CDR3 extends over 14 amino acids. Here the CDR3 DNA reads TGCAGCGTAAGACTAGCGGGAGCCAAAAACATTCAGTACTTC. This sequence encodes CSVRLAGAKNIQYF.

The rearrangement uses TRBV5-4 and TRBJ2-7, with TRBD2 matching over 7 bases. The germline gives CDR1 SGHNT, CDR2 YYREEE (reference sequence). The ends lost 1 base at V and 0 bases at J; junction bases unmatched: 4. This CDR3 spans 15 amino acids. The DNA of the CDR3 is TGTGCCAGCAGCTTGTTCCTAGCGGACTCCTACGAGCAGTACTTC. It encodes CASSLFLADSYEQYF.

The chain recombines TRBV15 with TRBJ1-1; 7 bases are shared with TRBD1. Germline CDR1 and CDR2: LNHNV and YYDKDF (reference sequence). With V trimmed by 4 bases and J by 5 bases, 4 bases remained unmatched. The CDR3 totals 13 residues. CDR3 in DNA: TGTGCCACCAGCATTAGACAGGGAACTGAAGCTTTCTTT. This sequence encodes CATSIRQGTEAFF.

The V gene is TRBV5-6, the J gene TRBJ2-1; 7 bases agree with TRBD2. From germline, CDR1 is SGHDT and CDR2 YYEEEE. The V gene end was trimmed by 2 bases and the J gene end by 7 bases; junction bases not matched to a gene: 3. The CDR3 spans 13 residues. This chain's CDR3 is CASSFGEGNEQFF. In DNA form, the CDR3 reads TGTGCCAGCAGCTTTGGGGAGGGGAATGAGCAGTTCTTC.

The chain has TRBV29-1 and TRBJ2-1; 8 bases are shared with TRBD1. Unmatched junction bases numbered 10, after V lost 4 bases and J lost 5 bases. There are 15 residues in the CDR3. Germline assignment: CDR1 SQVTM and CDR2 ANQGSEA. The CDR3 here is CSVVGPGGMNNEQFF. The CDR3 DNA is TGCAGCGTTGTGGGCCCAGGGGGCATGAACAATGAGCAGTTCTTC.

The chain links TRBV27 to TRBJ2-5, with D uncertain. Per the germline V gene, CDR1 is MNHEY and CDR2 is SMNVEV (reference sequence). The CDR3 extends over 14 amino acids. V was pared by 3 bases and J by 4 bases, with 12 bases between. The CDR3 spells CASSFRDDAETQYF. CDR3 sequence (DNA): TGTGCCAGCAGTTTCCGAGATGATGCAGAGACCCAGTACTTC.

This chain uses TRBV5-1 with TRBJ2-7; a weak D match, TRBD1 (5 bases). The V end lost 0 bases, the J end lost 3 bases, and 13 bases lay between the germline ends. This CDR3 has 15 residues. Germline CDR1 is SGHRS and CDR2 is YFSETQ. The CDR3 sequence is CASSLDTGPVYEQYF. The CDR3 coding sequence is TGCGCCAGCAGCTTGGATACAGGCCCGGTCTACGAGCAGTACTTC.

V and J are TRBV19 and TRBJ2-1; 9 bases align to TRBD1. Germline V lookup: CDR1 LNHDA, CDR2 SQIVND (reference sequence). With 4 bases clipped from V and 2 bases from J, the junction kept 3 bases outside the gene matches. The CDR3 is made up of 15 amino acids. The CDR3 reads CASSTRTGAYNEQFF. The CDR3 DNA sequence: TGTGCCAGTAGTACCCGGACAGGGGCCTACAATGAGCAGTTCTTC.

This rearrangement joins TRBV5-4 to TRBJ2-1; TRBD2 matches 9 bases. The CDR3 has 17 amino acids. With 3 bases clipped from V and 4 bases from J, the junction kept 11 bases outside the gene matches. Per germline, CDR1 SGHNT and CDR2 YYREEE (reference sequence). The CDR3 is CASSSYPLAGEYNEQFF. The CDR3 region has the DNA TGTGCCAGCAGCTCTTATCCCTTAGCGGGAGAGTACAATGAGCAGTTCTTC. Looking up the rest from reference TRBV5-4 and TRBJ2-1 gives the full variable domain: ETGVTQSPTHLIKTRGQQVTLRCSSQSGHNTVSWYQQALGQGPQFIFQYYREEENGRGNFPPRFSGLQFPNYSSELNVNALELDDSALYLCASSSYPLAGEYNEQFFGPGTRLTVL.

V and J are TRBV5-1 and TRBJ2-5; D perhaps matches TRBD1 (6 bases). The CDR3 extends over 13 amino acids. Trimming removed 4 bases at V and 5 bases at J, with 12 bases between. From germline, CDR1 is SGHRS and CDR2 YFSETQ. CDR3 DNA: TGCGCCAGCAGCATGTCAGGGGTGGAGACCCAGTACTTC. It is translated as CASSMSGVETQYF. Combining the CDR3 with reference TRBV5-1 and TRBJ2-5 gives the whole variable domain KAGVTQTPRYLIKTRGQQVTLSCSPISGHRSVSWYQQTPGQGLQFLFEYFSETQRNKGNFPGRFSGRQFSNSRSEMNVSTLELGDSALYLCASSMSGVETQYFGPGTRLLVL.

The chain has TRBV5-1 and TRBJ1-1; TRBD1 matches at 8 bases. The germline gives CDR1 SGHRS, CDR2 YFSETQ. The ends lost 1 base at V and 5 bases at J; junction bases unmatched: 13. CDR3 length: 17 amino acids. CDR3 in amino acids: CASSLTVIGTGRTEAFF. The CDR3 DNA follows: TGCGCCAGCAGCTTGACCGTTATCGGGACAGGAAGGACTGAAGCTTTCTTT.

The V gene is TRBV9, the J gene TRBJ1-5, with TRBD1 matching 7 bases. Germline V gives CDR1 SGDLS, CDR2 YYNGEE. Trimming removed 3 bases from V and 7 bases from J; junction bases left unmatched: 10. The length of the CDR3 is 15 residues. The CDR3 sequence is CASSGTTGIGQPQHF. The CDR3 bases are TGTGCCAGCAGCGGAACGACAGGGATCGGACAGCCCCAGCATTTT.

The chain joins TRBV27 to TRBJ2-1; 7 bases are a match to TRBD2. V shed 6 bases, J shed 6 bases, and the junction held 11 bases outside the gene matches. Germline CDR1 and CDR2: MNHEY and SMNVEV (reference sequence). This CDR3 comprises 15 residues. Here the CDR3 reads CASSERDPNLNEQFF. The CDR3 DNA reads as TGTGCCAGCAGCGAGCGGGACCCTAATCTCAATGAGCAGTTCTTC.

The chain carries TRBV27 and TRBJ2-3, with TRBD2 identical over 13 bases. Germline CDR1 reads MNHEY; CDR2 reads SMNVEV (reference sequence). Unmatched junction bases numbered 9, after V lost 6 bases and J lost 3 bases. The CDR3 covers 17 residues. CDR3 DNA: TGTGCCAGCAGGGTACTAGCGGGAGGGCCGGAAACAGATACGCAGTATTTT. Translated: CASRVLAGGPETDTQYF.

The count of this clone is one. V gene TRBV6-5 combines with J gene TRBJ2-1; the match to TRBD2 covers 8 bases. This CDR3 has 15 amino acids. Germline V lookup: CDR1 MNHEY, CDR2 SVGAGI. Trimming cost V 4 bases and J 1 base; bases outside gene matches: 3. This CDR3 reads CASSLTSGSYNEQFF. For the CDR3, the DNA is TGTGCCAGCAGTTTAACTAGCGGATCCTACAATGAGCAGTTCTTC.

The V and J genes are TRBV13 and TRBJ1-2, with 7 bases lining up with TRBD1. Germline V gene sequence: CDR1 PRHDT, CDR2 FYEKMQ (reference sequence). The CDR3 is 14 residues long. With 6 bases clipped from V and 11 bases from J, the junction kept 15 bases outside the gene matches. This CDR3 is CASRRILDRRSYTF. The DNA for the CDR3 is TGTGCCAGCAGAAGGATCCTGGACAGGCGTTCTTACACCTTC.

This clone was counted only a few times. The V and J genes are TRBV28 and TRBJ2-2; D might be TRBD1 (6 bases). The CDR3 contains 14 residues. Germline V gene sequence: CDR1 MDHEN, CDR2 SYDVKM. Trimming removed 6 bases at V and 7 bases at J, with 15 bases between. CDR3 DNA sequence: TGTGCCAGCAGGTTCGCAGGGGCGTACGGGGAGCTGTTTTTT. Translated: CASRFAGAYGELFF.

The V gene is TRBV6-1, the J gene TRBJ2-3, with TRBD2 matching over 12 bases. The germline V gene encodes CDR1 MNHNS and CDR2 SASEGT. The CDR3 consists of 19 residues. With 1 base clipped from V and 3 bases from J, the junction kept 11 bases outside the gene matches. The DNA of the CDR3 is TGTGCCAGCAGTGAAGACTTTTCGACTAGCGGGAGTACGACAGATACGCAGTATTTT. This translates into CASSEDFSTSGSTTDTQYF.